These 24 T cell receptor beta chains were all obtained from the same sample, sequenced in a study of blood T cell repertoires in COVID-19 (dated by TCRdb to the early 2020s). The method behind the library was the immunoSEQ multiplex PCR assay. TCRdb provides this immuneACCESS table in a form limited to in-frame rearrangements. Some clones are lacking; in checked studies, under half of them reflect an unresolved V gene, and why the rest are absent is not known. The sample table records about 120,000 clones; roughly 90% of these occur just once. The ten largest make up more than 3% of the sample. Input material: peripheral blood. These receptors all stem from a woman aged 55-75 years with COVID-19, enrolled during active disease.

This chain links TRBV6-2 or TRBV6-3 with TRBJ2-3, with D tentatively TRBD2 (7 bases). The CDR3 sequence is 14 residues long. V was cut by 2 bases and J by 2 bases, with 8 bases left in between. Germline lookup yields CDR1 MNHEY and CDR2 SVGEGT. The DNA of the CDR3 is TGTGCCAGCAGTTACGGGGGGGCCACAGATACGCAGTATTTT. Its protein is CASSYGGATDTQYF.

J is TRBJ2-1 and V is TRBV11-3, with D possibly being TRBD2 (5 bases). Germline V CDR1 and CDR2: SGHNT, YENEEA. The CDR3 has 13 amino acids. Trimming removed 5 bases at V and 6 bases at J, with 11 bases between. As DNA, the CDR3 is TGTGCCAGCAGCCCTACCCGGGGCAATGAGCAGTTCTTC. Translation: CASSPTRGNEQFF.

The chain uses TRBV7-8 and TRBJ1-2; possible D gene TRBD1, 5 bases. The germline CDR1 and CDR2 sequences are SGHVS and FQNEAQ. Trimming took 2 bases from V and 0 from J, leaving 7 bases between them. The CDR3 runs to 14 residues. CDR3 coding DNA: TGTGCCAGCAGCTTAACAGGCCCTAACTATGGCTACACCTTC. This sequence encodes CASSLTGPNYGYTF.

The CDR3 reads CASSPTGTSGLNEQFF. The CDR3 coding sequence is TGTGCCAGCAGTCCAACCGGGACTAGCGGTCTCAATGAGCAGTTCTTC. The gene calls are TRBV7-8 and TRBJ2-1, with TRBD2 matching 11 bases. The germline V gene has CDR1 SGHVS and CDR2 FQNEAQ. CDR3 length: 16 amino acids. Germline trimming cut 6 bases from V and 6 bases from J; bases unmatched to any gene: 10.

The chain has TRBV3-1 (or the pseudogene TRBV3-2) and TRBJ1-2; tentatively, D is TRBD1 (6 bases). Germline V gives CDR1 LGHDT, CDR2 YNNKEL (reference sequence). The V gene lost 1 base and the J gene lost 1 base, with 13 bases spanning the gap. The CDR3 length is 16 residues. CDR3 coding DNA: TGTGCCAGCAGCCAAGGGGACACACGTTTTAACTATGGCTACACCTTC. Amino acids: CASSQGDTRFNYGYTF.

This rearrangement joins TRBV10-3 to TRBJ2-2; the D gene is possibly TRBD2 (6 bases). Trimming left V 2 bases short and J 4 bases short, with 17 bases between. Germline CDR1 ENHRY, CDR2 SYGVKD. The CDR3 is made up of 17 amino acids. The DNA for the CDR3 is TGTGCCATCAGTGAGCCGGGCCATTCAGCGGGCACCGGGGAGCTGTTTTTT. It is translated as CAISEPGHSAGTGELFF.

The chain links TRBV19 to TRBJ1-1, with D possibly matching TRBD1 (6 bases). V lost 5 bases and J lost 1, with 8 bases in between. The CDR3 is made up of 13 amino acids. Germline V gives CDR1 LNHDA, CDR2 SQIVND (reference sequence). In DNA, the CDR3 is TGTGCCAGTAGTGGGACACCGAACACTGAAGCTTTCTTT. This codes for CASSGTPNTEAFF.

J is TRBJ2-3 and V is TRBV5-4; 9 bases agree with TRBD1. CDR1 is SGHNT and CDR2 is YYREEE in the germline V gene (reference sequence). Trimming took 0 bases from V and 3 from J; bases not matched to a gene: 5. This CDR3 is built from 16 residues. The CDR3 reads CASSLAQGAGTDTQYF. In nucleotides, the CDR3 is TGTGCCAGCAGCTTGGCACAGGGGGCAGGAACAGATACGCAGTATTTT.

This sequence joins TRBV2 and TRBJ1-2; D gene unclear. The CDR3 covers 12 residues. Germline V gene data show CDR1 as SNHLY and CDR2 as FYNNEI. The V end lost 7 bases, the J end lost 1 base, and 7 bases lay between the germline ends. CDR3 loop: CASTQVNYGYTF. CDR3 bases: TGTGCCAGCACACAAGTTAACTATGGCTACACCTTC. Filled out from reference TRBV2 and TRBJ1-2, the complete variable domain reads EPEVTQTPSHQVTQMGQEVILRCVPISNHLYFYWYRQILGQKVEFLVSFYNNEISEKSEIFDDQFSVERPDGSNFTLKIRSTKLEDSAMYFCASTQVNYGYTFGSGTRLTVV.

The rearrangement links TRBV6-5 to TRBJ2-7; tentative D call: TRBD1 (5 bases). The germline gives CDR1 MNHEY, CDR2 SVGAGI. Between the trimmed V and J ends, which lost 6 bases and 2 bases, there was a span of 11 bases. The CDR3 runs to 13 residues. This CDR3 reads CASRKDSTYEQYF. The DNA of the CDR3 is TGTGCCAGCAGGAAAGACAGTACCTACGAGCAGTACTTC.

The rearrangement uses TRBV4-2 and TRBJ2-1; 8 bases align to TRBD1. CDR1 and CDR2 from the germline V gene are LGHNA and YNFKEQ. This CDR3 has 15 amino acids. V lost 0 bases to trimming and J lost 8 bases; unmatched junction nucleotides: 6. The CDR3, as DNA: TGTGCCAGCAGCCAAGAGGGCAGGGGGCACGATGAGCAGTTCTTC. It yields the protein CASSQEGRGHDEQFF.

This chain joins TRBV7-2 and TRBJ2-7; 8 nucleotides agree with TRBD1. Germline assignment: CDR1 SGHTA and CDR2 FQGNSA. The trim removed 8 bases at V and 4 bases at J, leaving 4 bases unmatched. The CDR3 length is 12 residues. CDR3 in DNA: TGTGCCAGCGGACAGGGAAATTACGAGCAGTACTTC. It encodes CASGQGNYEQYF.

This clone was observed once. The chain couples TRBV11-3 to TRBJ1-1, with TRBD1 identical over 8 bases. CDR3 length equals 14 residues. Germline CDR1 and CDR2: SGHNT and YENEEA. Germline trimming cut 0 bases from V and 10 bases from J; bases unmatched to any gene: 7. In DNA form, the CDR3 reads TGTGCCAGCAGCTTAGAGGGACAGGTTAGAGGAGCTTTCTTT. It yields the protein CASSLEGQVRGAFF.

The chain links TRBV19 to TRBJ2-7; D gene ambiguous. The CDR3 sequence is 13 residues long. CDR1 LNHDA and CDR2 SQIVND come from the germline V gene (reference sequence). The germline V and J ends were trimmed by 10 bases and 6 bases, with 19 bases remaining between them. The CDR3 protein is CATEDGIASEQYF. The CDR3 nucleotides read TGTGCCACCGAAGACGGCATAGCCTCCGAGCAGTACTTC.

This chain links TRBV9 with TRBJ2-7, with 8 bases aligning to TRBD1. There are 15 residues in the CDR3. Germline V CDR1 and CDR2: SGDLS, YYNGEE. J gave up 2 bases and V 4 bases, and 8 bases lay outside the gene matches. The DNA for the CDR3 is TGTGCCAGCAGCCCGGCGGGGACAGGCCCCTACGAGCAGTACTTC. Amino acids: CASSPAGTGPYEQYF.

CDR3 sequence reads: CATSRDLIGRATNEKLFF. Written as DNA, the CDR3 is TGTGCCACCAGCAGAGATTTAATTGGTCGGGCAACTAATGAAAAACTGTTTTTT. The rearrangement joins TRBV15 to TRBJ1-4, with D unclear. This CDR3 has 18 residues. Germline CDR1 is LNHNV and CDR2 is YYDKDF (reference sequence). V lost 0 bases to trimming and J lost 0 bases, with 14 bases between them.

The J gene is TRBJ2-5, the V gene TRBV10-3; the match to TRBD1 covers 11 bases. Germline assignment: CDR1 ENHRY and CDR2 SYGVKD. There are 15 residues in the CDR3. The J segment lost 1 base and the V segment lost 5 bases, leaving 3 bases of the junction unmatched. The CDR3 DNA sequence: TGTGCCATCAGTCCGGGACAGGGGGTCCAAGAGACCCAGTACTTC. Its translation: CAISPGQGVQETQYF.

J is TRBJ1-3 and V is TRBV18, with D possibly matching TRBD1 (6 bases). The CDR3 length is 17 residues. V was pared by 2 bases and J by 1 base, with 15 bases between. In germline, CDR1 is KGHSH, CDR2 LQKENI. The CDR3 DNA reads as TGTGCCAGCTCACCAATACCAGGGGTTAGTTCTGGAAACACCATATATTTT. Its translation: CASSPIPGVSSGNTIYF.

The CDR3 bases are TGTGCCAGCAGCGCGGAGACAGTTGCCGGGGAGCTGTTTTTT. Amino acid sequence: CASSAETVAGELFF. The chain carries TRBV9 and TRBJ2-2; perhaps TRBD1 as D (5 bases). Trimming shortened V by 3 bases and J by 6 bases, and 12 bases separated the two germline ends. CDR1 is SGDLS, CDR2 YYNGEE, per germline. The CDR3 covers 14 residues.

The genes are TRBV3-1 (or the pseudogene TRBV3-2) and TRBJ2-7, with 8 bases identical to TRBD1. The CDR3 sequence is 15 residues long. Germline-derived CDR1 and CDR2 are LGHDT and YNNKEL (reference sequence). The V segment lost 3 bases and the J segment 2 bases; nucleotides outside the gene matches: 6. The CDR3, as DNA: TGTGCCAGCAGCCATAAGTCGGACAGGGCCTACGAGCAGTACTTC. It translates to CASSHKSDRAYEQYF.

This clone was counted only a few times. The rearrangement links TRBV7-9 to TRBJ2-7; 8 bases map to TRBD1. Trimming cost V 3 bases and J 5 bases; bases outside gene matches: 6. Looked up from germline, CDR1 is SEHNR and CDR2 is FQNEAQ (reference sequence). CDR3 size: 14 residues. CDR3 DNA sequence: TGTGCCAGCAGCTTTATGGACAGGGCACACGAGCAGTACTTC. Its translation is CASSFMDRAHEQYF.

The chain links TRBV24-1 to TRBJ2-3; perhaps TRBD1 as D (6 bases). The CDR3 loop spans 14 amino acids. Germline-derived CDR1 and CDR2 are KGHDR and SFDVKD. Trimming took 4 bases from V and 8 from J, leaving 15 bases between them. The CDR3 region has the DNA TGTGCCACCAGTGAAAGGACCGACAGGCGTACGCAGTATTTT. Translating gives CATSERTDRRTQYF.

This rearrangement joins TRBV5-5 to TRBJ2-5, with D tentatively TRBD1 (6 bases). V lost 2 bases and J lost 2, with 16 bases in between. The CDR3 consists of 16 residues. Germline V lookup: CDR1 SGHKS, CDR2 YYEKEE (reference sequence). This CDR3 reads CASSFFRGEIQETQYF. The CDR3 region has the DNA TGTGCCAGCAGCTTTTTCAGGGGCGAAATACAAGAGACCCAGTACTTC.

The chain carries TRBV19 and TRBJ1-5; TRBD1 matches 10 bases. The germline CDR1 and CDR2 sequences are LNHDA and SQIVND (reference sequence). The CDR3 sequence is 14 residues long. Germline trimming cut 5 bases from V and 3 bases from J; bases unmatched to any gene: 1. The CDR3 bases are TGTGCCAGTAGTGGACAGGGGGACAATCAGCCCCAGCATTTT. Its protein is CASSGQGDNQPQHF.